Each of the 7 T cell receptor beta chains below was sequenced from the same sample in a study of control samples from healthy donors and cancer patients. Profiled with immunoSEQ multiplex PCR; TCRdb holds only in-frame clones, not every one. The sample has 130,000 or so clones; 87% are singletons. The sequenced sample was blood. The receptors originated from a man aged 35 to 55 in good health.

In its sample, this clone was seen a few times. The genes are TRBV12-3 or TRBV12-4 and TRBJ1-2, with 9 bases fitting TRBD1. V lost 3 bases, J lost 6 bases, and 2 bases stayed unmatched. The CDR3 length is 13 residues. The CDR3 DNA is TGTGCCAGCAGTTTCGGGACAGGGAATGGCTACACCTTC. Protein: CASSFGTGNGYTF.

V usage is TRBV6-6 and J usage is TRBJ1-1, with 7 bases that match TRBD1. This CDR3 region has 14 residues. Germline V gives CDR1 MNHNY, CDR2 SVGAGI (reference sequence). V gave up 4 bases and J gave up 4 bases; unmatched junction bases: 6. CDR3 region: CASSSSTGATEAFF. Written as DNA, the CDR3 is TGTGCCAGCAGTTCCTCAACAGGGGCCACTGAAGCTTTCTTT.

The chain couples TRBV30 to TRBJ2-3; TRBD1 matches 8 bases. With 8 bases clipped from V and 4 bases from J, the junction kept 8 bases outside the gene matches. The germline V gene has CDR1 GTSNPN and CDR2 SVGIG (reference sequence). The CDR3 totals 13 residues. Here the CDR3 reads CARSRGLADTQYF. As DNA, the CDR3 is TGTGCCCGTAGCAGGGGGCTCGCAGATACGCAGTATTTT.

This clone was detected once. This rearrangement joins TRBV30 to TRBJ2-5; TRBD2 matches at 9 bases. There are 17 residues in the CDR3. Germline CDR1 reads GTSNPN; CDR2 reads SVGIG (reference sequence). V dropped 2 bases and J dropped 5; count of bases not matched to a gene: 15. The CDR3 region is CAWSPGVASGGMETQYF. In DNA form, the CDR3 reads TGTGCCTGGAGTCCCGGTGTGGCGAGCGGGGGGATGGAGACCCAGTACTTC.

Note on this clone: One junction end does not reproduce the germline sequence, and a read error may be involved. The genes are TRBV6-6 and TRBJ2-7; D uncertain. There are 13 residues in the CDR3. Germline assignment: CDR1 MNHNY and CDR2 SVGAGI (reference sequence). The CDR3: CASSYDRTSPMDF. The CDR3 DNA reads TGTGCCAGCAGTTACGATCGTACCTCCCCTATGGACTTC.

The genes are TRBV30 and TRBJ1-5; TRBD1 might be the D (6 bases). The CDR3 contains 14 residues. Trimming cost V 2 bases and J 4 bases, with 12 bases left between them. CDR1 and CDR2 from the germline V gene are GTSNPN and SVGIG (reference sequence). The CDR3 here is CAWSPGQNNQPQHF. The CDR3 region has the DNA TGTGCCTGGAGTCCCGGACAGAATAATCAGCCCCAGCATTTT.

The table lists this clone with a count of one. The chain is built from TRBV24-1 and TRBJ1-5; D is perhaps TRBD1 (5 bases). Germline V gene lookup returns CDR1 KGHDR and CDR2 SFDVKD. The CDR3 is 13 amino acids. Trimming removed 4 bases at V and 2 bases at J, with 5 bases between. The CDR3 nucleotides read TGTGCCACCAGTGAGGGGGGCAATCAGCCCCAGCATTTT. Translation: CATSEGGNQPQHF.